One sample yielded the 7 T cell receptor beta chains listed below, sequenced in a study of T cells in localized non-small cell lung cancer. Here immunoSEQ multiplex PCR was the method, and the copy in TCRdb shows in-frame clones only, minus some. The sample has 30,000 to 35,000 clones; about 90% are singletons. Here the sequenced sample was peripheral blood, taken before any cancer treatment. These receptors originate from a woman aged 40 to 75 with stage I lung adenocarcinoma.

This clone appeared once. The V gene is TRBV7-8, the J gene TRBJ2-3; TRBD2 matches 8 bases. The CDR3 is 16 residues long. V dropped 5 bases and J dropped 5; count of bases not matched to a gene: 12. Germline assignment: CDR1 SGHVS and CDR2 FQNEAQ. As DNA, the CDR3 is TGTGCCAGCAGCACGCATATCGGGGGGGCCAGAGATACGCAGTATTTT. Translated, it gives CASSTHIGGARDTQYF.

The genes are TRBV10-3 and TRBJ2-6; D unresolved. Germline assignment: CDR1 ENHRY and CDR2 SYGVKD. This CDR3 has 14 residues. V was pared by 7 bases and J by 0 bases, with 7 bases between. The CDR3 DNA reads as TGTGCCATCACAACAGACTCTGGGGCCAACGTCCTGACTTTC. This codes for CAITTDSGANVLTF.

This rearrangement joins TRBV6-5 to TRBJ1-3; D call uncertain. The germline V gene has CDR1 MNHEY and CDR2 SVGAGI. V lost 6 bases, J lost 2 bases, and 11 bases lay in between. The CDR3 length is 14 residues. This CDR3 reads CASRSGDTGNTIYF. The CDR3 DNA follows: TGTGCCAGCAGATCCGGGGATACTGGAAACACCATATATTTT.

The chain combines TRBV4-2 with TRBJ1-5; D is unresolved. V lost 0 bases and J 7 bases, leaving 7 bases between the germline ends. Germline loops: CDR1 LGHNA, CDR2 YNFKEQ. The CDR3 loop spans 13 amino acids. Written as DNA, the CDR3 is TGTGCCAGCAGCCAAGAGTCCGGCCAGCCCCAGCATTTT. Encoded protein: CASSQESGQPQHF.

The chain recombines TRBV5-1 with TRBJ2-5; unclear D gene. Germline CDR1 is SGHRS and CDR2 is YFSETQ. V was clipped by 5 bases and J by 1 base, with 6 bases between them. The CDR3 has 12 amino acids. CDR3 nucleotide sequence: TGCGCCAGCAGACAGAGCCAAGAGACCCAGTACTTC. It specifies CASRQSQETQYF. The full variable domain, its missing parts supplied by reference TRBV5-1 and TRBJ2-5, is KAGVTQTPRYLIKTRGQQVTLSCSPISGHRSVSWYQQTPGQGLQFLFEYFSETQRNKGNFPGRFSGRQFSNSRSEMNVSTLELGDSALYLCASRQSQETQYFGPGTRLLVL.

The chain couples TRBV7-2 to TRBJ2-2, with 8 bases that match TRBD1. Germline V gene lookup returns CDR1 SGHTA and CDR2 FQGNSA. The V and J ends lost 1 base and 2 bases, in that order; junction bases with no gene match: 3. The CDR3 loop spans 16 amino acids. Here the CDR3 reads CASSLVGTGNTGELFF. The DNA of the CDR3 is TGTGCCAGCAGCTTAGTAGGGACAGGAAACACCGGGGAGCTGTTTTTT. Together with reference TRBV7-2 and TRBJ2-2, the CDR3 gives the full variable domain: GAGVSQSPSNKVTEKGKDVELRCDPISGHTALYWYRQSLGQGLEFLIYFQGNSAPDKSGLPSDRFSAERTGGSVSTLTIQRTQQEDSAVYLCASSLVGTGNTGELFFGEGSRLTVL.

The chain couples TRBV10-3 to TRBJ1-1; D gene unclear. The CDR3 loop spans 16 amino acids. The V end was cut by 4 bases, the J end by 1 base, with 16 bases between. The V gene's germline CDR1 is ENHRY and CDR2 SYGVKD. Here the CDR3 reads CAISGNSQIQNTEAFF. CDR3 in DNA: TGTGCCATCAGTGGCAACAGCCAGATACAGAACACTGAAGCTTTCTTT.